The sequence of this TCR beta chain was determined in a study of blood T cell repertoires in COVID-19. Using immunoSEQ multiplex PCR, the repertoire was profiled, and TCRdb retains in-frame clones only, with some absent. The table lists more than 100,000 clones, 80% to 90% of them singletons. The germline V gene encodes CDR1 SNHLY and CDR2 FYNNEI. Between the trimmed V and J ends, which lost 5 bases and 8 bases, there was a span of 18 bases. The CDR3 loop spans 14 amino acids. Clinical history as reported by participants underpinned cohort assignment. This clonotype was sampled from a man aged 40-50 years with acute COVID-19. The chain has TRBV2 and TRBJ1-2; D ambiguous. The sample consisted of PBMCs or T cells enriched from blood (not recorded which). CDR3 region: CASSTSRRGGGYTF. The CDR3 DNA reads as TGTGCCAGCAGTACTAGCAGGCGGGGAGGCGGCTACACCTTC.